These T cell receptor beta chains were read from a single sample in a study of blood T cell repertoires in COVID-19. Assay used: immunoSEQ multiplex PCR; TCRdb lists only in-frame clones, some missing. Of about 50,000 clones in the sample, almost 95% were seen once. Sequencing input: peripheral blood. These receptors were obtained from a man aged 45-60 years with active COVID-19. The CDR3 runs from the conserved cysteine through the conserved F or W. A D gene is named only where the DNA matches it firmly. Clone size, where shown, is once, few, many, or a class for clones that have expanded.

V,length,size,D,J,CDR3,DNA
TRBV10-3,15,NA,NA,TRBJ1-5,CAISEEGGANQPQHF,TGTGCCATCAGTGAAGAAGGGGGGGCCAATCAGCCCCAGCATTTT
TRBV3-1/TRBV3-2,12,NA,NA,TRBJ2-7,CASRRGAGEQYF,TGTGCCAGCAGGCGCGGTGCGGGTGAGCAGTACTTC
TRBV7-9,16,NA,TRBD1,TRBJ2-5,CASSQPPGQGVETQYF,TGTGCCAGCAGCCAACCCCCGGGACAGGGTGTGGAGACCCAGTACTTC
TRBV4-1,15,NA,TRBD1,TRBJ1-5,CASSPGTVSNQPQHF,TGCGCCAGCAGCCCCGGGACAGTAAGCAATCAGCCCCAGCATTTT
TRBV2,14,NA,NA,TRBJ2-1,CASTGLRGPLEQFF,TGTGCCAGCACTGGGTTGCGGGGCCCCCTGGAGCAGTTCTTC
TRBV2,16,NA,NA,TRBJ1-6,CASSEALQGPNSPLHF,TGTGCCAGCAGTGAAGCGTTACAGGGCCCTAATTCACCCCTCCACTTT
TRBV6-6,13,once,NA,TRBJ2-7,CASSYSLGGEQYF,TGTGCCAGCAGTTACAGCTTAGGGGGCGAGCAGTACTTC
TRBV3-1/TRBV3-2,14,NA,NA,TRBJ2-1,CASSQTRSYNEQFF,TGTGCCAGCAGCCAAACTCGCTCCTACAATGAGCAGTTCTTC
TRBV7-9,14,once,NA,TRBJ1-1,CASSLATTNTEAFF,TGTGCCAGCAGCTTAGCAACAACGAACACTGAAGCTTTCTTT
TRBV6-5,14,NA,NA,TRBJ2-2,CASSLKGQSGELFF,TGTGCCAGCTCTCTAAAGGGGCAGTCCGGGGAGCTGTTTTTT
TRBV28,15,NA,TRBD2,TRBJ2-2,CASSLGLAGTGELFF,TGTGCCAGCAGTTTAGGGCTAGCGGGGACCGGGGAGCTGTTTTTT
TRBV5-4,14,NA,NA,TRBJ1-5,CASSLGGLNQPQHF,TGTGCCAGCAGCTTGGGGGGGCTCAATCAGCCCCAGCATTTT
TRBV7-6,16,NA,NA,TRBJ2-1,CASSLFGSSSYNEQFF,TGTGCCAGCAGCTTATTCGGGTCGAGCTCCTACAATGAGCAGTTCTTC
TRBV5-4,14,NA,NA,TRBJ2-5,CASSPVGLQETQYF,TGTGCCAGCAGCCCTGTCGGACTCCAAGAGACCCAGTACTTC
TRBV15,15,NA,NA,TRBJ1-3,CATSRDRGTGNTIYF,TGTGCCACCAGCAGAGACCGGGGAACGGGAAACACCATATATTTT
TRBV11-3,17,NA,NA,TRBJ2-4,CASSLDGQGRTKNIQYF,TGTGCCAGCAGCTTAGATGGGCAGGGTCGGACCAAAAACATTCAGTACTTC
TRBV14,18,NA,TRBD1,TRBJ2-5,CAPEKATGPQGAAETQYF,TGTGCGCCCGAGAAAGCAACCGGGCCCCAGGGGGCCGCGGAGACCCAGTACTTC
TRBV2,14,NA,NA,TRBJ1-3,CASSGGSSGNTIYF,TGTGCCAGCAGTGGTGGCAGCTCTGGAAACACCATATATTTT
TRBV5-4,14,NA,NA,TRBJ2-3,CASSLFRGSDTQYF,TGTGCCAGCAGCTTGTTCAGGGGATCAGATACGCAGTATTTT
TRBV27,17,NA,NA,TRBJ2-6,CASSLVTGNSGANVLTF,TGTGCCAGCAGTTTGGTGACAGGCAACTCTGGGGCCAACGTCCTGACTTTC
TRBV2,12,NA,TRBD2,TRBJ2-7,CASGTSSYEQYF,TGTGCCAGTGGGACTAGCAGCTACGAGCAGTACTTC
TRBV28,15,once,NA,TRBJ1-2,CASTLGGRGNYGYTF,TGTGCCAGCACTCTGGGGGGGAGAGGAAACTATGGCTACACCTTC
TRBV28,13,NA,NA,TRBJ2-1,CASGPALGGEQFF,TGTGCCAGCGGACCGGCCCTGGGAGGTGAGCAGTTCTTC
TRBV24-1,15,NA,TRBD2,TRBJ2-1,CATSETSGTYNEQFF,TGTGCCACCAGTGAGACTAGCGGGACCTACAATGAGCAGTTCTTC
TRBV18,18,NA,TRBD1,TRBJ1-1,CASSPRQGQGSFYTEAFF,TGTGCCAGCTCACCACGGCAGGGACAGGGAAGTTTTTACACTGAAGCTTTCTTT
TRBV2,12,NA,NA,TRBJ2-7,CAGTPGGHEQYF,TGTGCCGGGACCCCAGGGGGGCACGAGCAGTACTTC
TRBV12-5,15,NA,TRBD2,TRBJ2-1,CASGPGLARNNEQFF,TGTGCTAGTGGTCCTGGACTAGCGCGAAACAATGAGCAGTTCTTC
TRBV18,17,NA,TRBD2,TRBJ2-5,CASSPLGLAGGEETQYF,TGTGCCAGCTCACCACTTGGACTAGCGGGGGGCGAGGAGACCCAGTACTTC
TRBV24-1,13,NA,NA,TRBJ2-1,CATSESGRGEQFF,TGTGCCACCAGTGAATCAGGGCGGGGTGAGCAGTTCTTC
TRBV7-2,14,NA,TRBD1,TRBJ2-1,CASSFDRGSNEQFF,TGTGCCAGCAGCTTTGACAGGGGATCGAATGAGCAGTTCTTC
TRBV18,13,NA,NA,TRBJ1-5,CASSPPGDQPQHF,TGTGCCAGCTCACCACCAGGGGATCAGCCCCAGCATTTT
TRBV5-4,14,once,NA,TRBJ1-6,CASSFRETGSPLHF,TGTGCCAGCAGCTTCCGGGAAACGGGCTCACCCCTCCACTTT
TRBV5-4,13,NA,NA,TRBJ2-7,CASRVQGLQEQYF,TGTGCCAGCAGAGTTCAGGGGTTACAGGAGCAGTACTTC
TRBV27,18,once,TRBD2,TRBJ2-1,CASTVTSGRAKSHNEQFF,TGTGCCAGCACCGTGACTAGCGGGAGGGCCAAATCCCACAATGAGCAGTTCTTC
TRBV28,14,NA,TRBD1,TRBJ2-3,CASPGQRITDTQYF,TGTGCCAGCCCGGGACAGAGGATCACAGATACGCAGTATTTT
TRBV11-3,15,once,TRBD1,TRBJ2-3,CASSLGFRGSDTQYF,TGTGCCAGCAGCTTAGGCTTCAGGGGGTCAGATACGCAGTATTTT
TRBV7-3,12,NA,TRBD1,TRBJ1-1,CASSVGQGEAFF,TGTGCCAGCAGCGTAGGACAGGGTGAAGCTTTCTTT
TRBV10-3,20,NA,TRBD2,TRBJ2-1,CAISESISSGGRSSYNEQFF,TGTGCCATCAGTGAGTCGATTTCTAGCGGGGGGCGGAGCTCCTACAATGAGCAGTTCTTC
TRBV5-4,15,NA,TRBD1,TRBJ2-2,CASSLSGGATGELFF,TGTGCCAGCAGCTTATCAGGGGGCGCCACCGGGGAGCTGTTTTTT
TRBV18,13,NA,NA,TRBJ2-5,CASSPRHTETQYF,TGTGCCAGCTCTCCACGGCACACAGAGACCCAGTACTTC
TRBV18,17,once,TRBD1,TRBJ2-5,CASSPPNGRGPQETQYF,TGTGCCAGCTCACCGCCAAACGGCAGGGGGCCCCAAGAGACCCAGTACTTC
TRBV7-9,16,NA,NA,TRBJ1-3,CASSFYRGNSGNTIYF,TGTGCCAGCAGCTTTTATCGGGGGAACTCTGGAAACACCATATATTTT
TRBV30,10,NA,NA,TRBJ2-2,CAWYTGELFF,TGTGCCTGGTATACCGGGGAGCTGTTTTTT
TRBV7-8,14,NA,TRBD2,TRBJ2-5,CASSEAGVQETQYF,TGTGCCAGCAGCGAAGCGGGAGTTCAAGAGACCCAGTACTTC
TRBV19,15,NA,NA,TRBJ2-2,CASTLTGLQAGELFF,TGTGCCAGTACCTTGACAGGTCTTCAAGCCGGGGAGCTGTTTTTT
TRBV2,15,NA,NA,TRBJ1-6,CASTPGAAYNSPLHF,TGTGCCAGCACCCCTGGGGCGGCCTATAATTCACCCCTCCACTTT
TRBV7-9,15,NA,TRBD1,TRBJ1-5,CASSPTGTGNQPQHF,TGTGCCAGCAGCCCAACCGGGACAGGCAATCAGCCCCAGCATTTT
TRBV13,15,once,NA,TRBJ2-7,CASSHHRARSYEQYF,TGTGCCAGCAGCCATCACAGGGCCAGATCCTACGAGCAGTACTTC